Listed below are T cell receptor beta chains from one sample, sequenced in a study of blood T cell repertoires in COVID-19. Clones were sequenced by immunoSEQ multiplex PCR, and TCRdb holds only the in-frame ones, with some missing. Of around 470,000 clones listed, less than 95% are singletons. Sequencing was done on a sample of PBMCs or T cells enriched from blood (not recorded which). These receptor sequences come from a man younger than 30 who had recovered from COVID-19. The CDR3 runs from the conserved cysteine through the conserved F or W. Fields, in order: J gene, V gene, clone size, D gene, CDR3 protein, CDR3 DNA. A D gene is named only where the DNA matches it firmly. Clone size, where shown, is once, few, many, or a class for clones that have expanded.

J gene: TRBJ1-2; V gene: TRBV4-1; clone size: .; D gene: .; CDR3 protein: CASSQEATVNYGYTF; CDR3 DNA: TGCGCCAGCAGCCAAGAGGCCACCGTAAACTATGGCTACACCTTC
J gene: TRBJ1-1; V gene: TRBV12-3/TRBV12-4; clone size: .; D gene: TRBD1; CDR3 protein: CASSLGQGTEAFF; CDR3 DNA: TGTGCCAGCAGTTTGGGACAGGGAACTGAAGCTTTCTTT
J gene: TRBJ2-2; V gene: TRBV4-1; clone size: .; D gene: .; CDR3 protein: CASSQLAFGELFF; CDR3 DNA: TGCGCCAGCAGCCAACTAGCTTTCGGGGAGCTGTTTTTT
J gene: TRBJ1-1; V gene: TRBV5-1; clone size: .; D gene: .; CDR3 protein: CASSVTRALNTEAFF; CDR3 DNA: TGCGCCAGCAGCGTTACCAGGGCGTTGAACACTGAAGCTTTCTTT
J gene: TRBJ1-5; V gene: TRBV10-3; clone size: once; D gene: TRBD1; CDR3 protein: CAISPGTAYSNQPQHF; CDR3 DNA: TGTGCCATCAGCCCCGGGACAGCATATAGCAATCAGCCCCAGCATTTT
J gene: TRBJ1-3; V gene: TRBV14; clone size: .; D gene: .; CDR3 protein: CASSQRDGFSGNTIYF; CDR3 DNA: TGTGCCAGCAGCCAGCGGGACGGCTTCTCTGGAAACACCATATATTTT
J gene: TRBJ2-3; V gene: TRBV10-1; clone size: .; D gene: .; CDR3 protein: CASSPDGTDTQYF; CDR3 DNA: TGCGCCAGCAGTCCCGACGGGACAGATACGCAGTATTTT
J gene: TRBJ2-2; V gene: TRBV6-5; clone size: .; D gene: .; CDR3 protein: CASSGKDGPAGELFF; CDR3 DNA: TGTGCCAGCAGCGGGAAGGACGGGCCGGCCGGGGAGCTGTTTTTT
J gene: TRBJ1-2; V gene: TRBV19; clone size: .; D gene: .; CDR3 protein: CASSIGGGAGYTF; CDR3 DNA: TGTGCCAGTAGTATAGGAGGAGGCGCTGGCTACACCTTC
J gene: TRBJ1-1; V gene: TRBV28; clone size: .; D gene: .; CDR3 protein: CASSRTSEAFF; CDR3 DNA: TGTGCCAGCAGTCGGACTTCTGAAGCTTTCTTT
J gene: TRBJ1-2; V gene: TRBV9; clone size: .; D gene: .; CDR3 protein: CASSPGQSFYGYTF; CDR3 DNA: TGTGCCAGCAGCCCCGGACAAAGTTTCTATGGCTACACCTTC
J gene: TRBJ1-1; V gene: TRBV5-1; clone size: .; D gene: .; CDR3 protein: CASSLAGWNTEAFF; CDR3 DNA: TGCGCCAGCAGCTTGGCAGGGTGGAACACTGAAGCTTTCTTT
J gene: TRBJ1-2; V gene: TRBV19; clone size: .; D gene: TRBD1; CDR3 protein: CASSLGQGALDGYTF; CDR3 DNA: TGTGCCAGTAGTCTCGGACAGGGGGCTCTGGATGGCTACACCTTC
J gene: TRBJ1-1; V gene: TRBV7-2; clone size: .; D gene: .; CDR3 protein: CASSLRRQNTEAFF; CDR3 DNA: TGTGCCAGCAGCTTGAGGCGGCAGAACACTGAAGCTTTCTTT
J gene: TRBJ1-1; V gene: TRBV21-1; clone size: .; D gene: .; CDR3 protein: CATRSGGTRDRGRRREAFF; CDR3 DNA: TGTGCCACCCGCTCGGGGGGGACGAGGGACAGGGGGCGCCGCCGTGAAGCTTTCTTT
J gene: TRBJ2-7; V gene: TRBV3-1/TRBV3-2; clone size: .; D gene: TRBD2; CDR3 protein: CASSRRLAGGYEQYF; CDR3 DNA: TGTGCCAGCAGCCGTCGACTAGCGGGAGGTTACGAGCAGTACTTC
J gene: TRBJ1-2; V gene: TRBV6-5; clone size: .; D gene: .; CDR3 protein: CASTDNYGYTF; CDR3 DNA: TGTGCCAGTACAGATAACTATGGCTACACCTTC
J gene: TRBJ2-1; V gene: TRBV3-1/TRBV3-2; clone size: .; D gene: .; CDR3 protein: CASSLPSYEQFF; CDR3 DNA: TGTGCCAGCAGCCTTCCTAGCTATGAGCAGTTCTTC
J gene: TRBJ1-4; V gene: TRBV27; clone size: .; D gene: .; CDR3 protein: CASSRWSTVLNEKLFF; CDR3 DNA: TGTGCCAGCAGTAGATGGTCGACAGTCCTGAATGAAAAACTGTTTTTT
J gene: TRBJ1-5; V gene: TRBV16; clone size: few; D gene: .; CDR3 protein: CASSQTRASNQPQHF; CDR3 DNA: TGTGCCAGCAGCCAAACCAGGGCCAGCAATCAGCCCCAGCATTTT
J gene: TRBJ2-2; V gene: TRBV3-1/TRBV3-2; clone size: .; D gene: .; CDR3 protein: CASSRGENTGELFF; CDR3 DNA: TGTGCCAGCAGCCGGGGGGAGAACACCGGGGAGCTGTTTTTT
J gene: TRBJ2-1; V gene: TRBV5-1; clone size: .; D gene: .; CDR3 protein: CASSPVIANEQFF; CDR3 DNA: TGCGCCAGCAGCCCCGTAATAGCCAATGAGCAGTTCTTC
J gene: TRBJ1-1; V gene: TRBV4-1; clone size: .; D gene: TRBD1; CDR3 protein: CASSRGTAENTEAFF; CDR3 DNA: TGCGCCAGCAGCCGGGGGACAGCAGAGAACACTGAAGCTTTCTTT